This TCR beta chain was documented in a study of post-analysis software for immune sequencing data. Study outcomes and limitations: In patients, TRBV5-6, TRBV5-1 and TRBV20-1 belonged to roughly five TRBV segments found more frequently than in controls. Under F measure analysis, samples from one preparation batch co-clustered strongly.

Tagging with unique molecular identifiers was a feature of the TCR beta cDNA libraries. TCRdb fed the PCR reads into MiXCR, producing one record per CDR3 protein. The repertoire holds around 250,000 distinct CDR3 sequences, with 36% as singletons. This clonotype was recorded at least ten times. Antigen unknown. Germline V CDR1 and CDR2: SGHTA, FQGTGA. The germline V and J ends were trimmed by 4 bases and 6 bases, with 21 bases remaining between them. The CDR3 extends over 17 amino acids. This receptor was obtained from a girl aged 10 to 17 with multiple sclerosis. The specimen was blood. V is TRBV7-3 and J is TRBJ1-4; a weak D match, TRBD1 (6 bases). The CDR3 sequence: CASSSPLVGARDEKLFF. CDR3 DNA sequence: TGTGCCAGCAGCTCACCTCTGGTGGGGGCTAGAGATGAAAAACTGTTTTTT.